The T cell receptor beta chain under discussion was sequenced for a study of cytomegalovirus exposure and HLA in healthy donors. 60 Vbeta and 13 Jbeta primers were used in PCR. The table came from immunoSEQ multiplex PCR; TCRdb's copy has only in-frame clones and leaves some out. Counted here are around 200,000 clones, roughly 89% occurring once; the ten biggest clones make up 0.9% to 1.1%. CDR3 length: 14 amino acids. Trimming took 1 base from V and 3 from J; bases not matched to a gene: 2. Germline loops: CDR1 SEHNR, CDR2 FQNEAQ (reference sequence). This clonotype originated in a woman aged 18-29 years in good health and CMV-seronegative. V usage is TRBV7-9 and J usage is TRBJ1-2; TRBD1 matches 7 bases. Sequencing was carried out using PBMCs. The CDR3 loop reads CASSLVGTDYGYTF. CDR3 bases: TGTGCCAGCAGCTTAGTTGGGACAGACTATGGCTACACCTTC.